A selection of T cell receptor beta chains follows, all from one sample in a study of blood T cell repertoires in COVID-19. Clones were sequenced by immunoSEQ multiplex PCR, and TCRdb holds only the in-frame ones, with some missing. The data hold roughly 250,000 clones, with 86% observed a single time. The specimen sequenced was peripheral blood. Receptors originate from a woman between 25 and 40 years old with COVID-19, enrolled during active disease. Both conserved end residues are part of each CDR3. Fields, in order: V gene, clone size, D gene, J gene, CDR3 protein, CDR3 DNA. D genes are given only for firm matches. A row's size may be missing; if present it is once, few, many or a size class.

V gene: TRBV28; clone size: NA; D gene: NA; J gene: TRBJ2-3; CDR3 protein: CASSSPPGLGRSTDTQYF; CDR3 DNA: TGTGCCAGCAGTTCCCCGCCGGGACTGGGACGTAGCACAGATACGCAGTATTTT
V gene: TRBV5-1; clone size: NA; D gene: TRBD1; J gene: TRBJ1-1; CDR3 protein: CASSTLTGATEAFF; CDR3 DNA: TGCGCCAGCAGCACCCTTACAGGGGCCACTGAAGCTTTCTTT
V gene: TRBV19; clone size: few; D gene: TRBD2; J gene: TRBJ2-7; CDR3 protein: CASSLAGTSGSYEQYF; CDR3 DNA: TGTGCCAGTAGTTTAGCCGGGACTAGCGGCTCCTACGAGCAGTACTTC
V gene: TRBV27; clone size: NA; D gene: TRBD1; J gene: TRBJ2-7; CDR3 protein: CASSFLSGRLTGGPAYEQYF; CDR3 DNA: TGTGCCAGCAGCTTCCTGTCCGGCCGCCTGACAGGGGGGCCGGCCTACGAGCAGTACTTC
V gene: TRBV7-9; clone size: NA; D gene: NA; J gene: TRBJ2-5; CDR3 protein: CASIPPLAPSGTGETQYF; CDR3 DNA: TGTGCCAGCATCCCTCCTCTGGCACCCTCAGGTACCGGAGAGACCCAGTACTTC
V gene: TRBV7-9; clone size: NA; D gene: NA; J gene: TRBJ1-1; CDR3 protein: CASSPGWGGTEAFF; CDR3 DNA: TGTGCCAGCAGCCCTGGTTGGGGGGGAACTGAAGCTTTCTTT
V gene: TRBV28; clone size: once; D gene: TRBD1; J gene: TRBJ1-5; CDR3 protein: CASSPRQGANQPQHF; CDR3 DNA: TGTGCCAGCAGTCCACGACAGGGGGCCAATCAGCCCCAGCATTTT
V gene: TRBV10-1; clone size: NA; D gene: NA; J gene: TRBJ1-2; CDR3 protein: CASSDYRNYGYTF; CDR3 DNA: TGCGCCAGCAGTGATTACAGGAACTATGGCTACACCTTC
V gene: TRBV5-5; clone size: NA; D gene: NA; J gene: TRBJ2-2; CDR3 protein: CASSLVGAGELFF; CDR3 DNA: TGTGCCAGCAGCTTGGTAGGGGCCGGGGAGCTGTTTTTT
V gene: TRBV3-1/TRBV3-2; clone size: NA; D gene: NA; J gene: TRBJ1-3; CDR3 protein: CASSQGTRSGNTIYF; CDR3 DNA: TGTGCCAGCAGCCAAGGTACGAGGTCTGGAAACACCATATATTTT
V gene: TRBV6-2/TRBV6-3; clone size: NA; D gene: NA; J gene: TRBJ2-7; CDR3 protein: CASSWLRQLSSYEQYF; CDR3 DNA: TGTGCCAGCAGTTGGCTCAGACAGCTATCCTCCTACGAGCAGTACTTC
V gene: TRBV6-2/TRBV6-3; clone size: NA; D gene: NA; J gene: TRBJ1-2; CDR3 protein: CASSRLSYGYTF; CDR3 DNA: TGTGCCAGCAGCCGCCTATCCTATGGCTACACCTTC
V gene: TRBV5-1; clone size: few; D gene: TRBD2; J gene: TRBJ2-2; CDR3 protein: CASRTGLAGTGELFF; CDR3 DNA: TGCGCCAGCAGGACGGGACTAGCGGGCACCGGGGAGCTGTTTTTT
V gene: TRBV4-2; clone size: NA; D gene: NA; J gene: TRBJ2-7; CDR3 protein: CASSQLPERGHEQYF; CDR3 DNA: TGTGCCAGCAGCCAATTGCCTGAGAGAGGGCACGAGCAGTACTTC
V gene: TRBV3-1/TRBV3-2; clone size: NA; D gene: NA; J gene: TRBJ2-7; CDR3 protein: CASSQVGLWNEQYF; CDR3 DNA: TGTGCCAGCAGCCAAGTCGGGTTGTGGAACGAGCAGTACTTC
V gene: TRBV6-5; clone size: NA; D gene: TRBD1; J gene: TRBJ2-3; CDR3 protein: CASSYSEDRWTDTQYF; CDR3 DNA: TGTGCCAGCAGTTACTCCGAGGACAGGTGGACAGATACGCAGTATTTT
V gene: TRBV27; clone size: NA; D gene: TRBD2; J gene: TRBJ2-7; CDR3 protein: CASTSGYPGGEQYF; CDR3 DNA: TGTGCCAGCACTAGCGGATATCCAGGCGGCGAGCAGTACTTC
V gene: TRBV5-1; clone size: NA; D gene: NA; J gene: TRBJ1-5; CDR3 protein: CASSLARDSNQPQHF; CDR3 DNA: TGCGCCAGCAGCTTGGCCCGAGATAGCAATCAGCCCCAGCATTTT
V gene: TRBV5-8; clone size: NA; D gene: NA; J gene: TRBJ1-2; CDR3 protein: CASSIDSWVYGYTF; CDR3 DNA: TGTGCCAGCAGCATCGACAGTTGGGTCTATGGCTACACCTTC
V gene: TRBV15; clone size: few; D gene: TRBD1; J gene: TRBJ1-3; CDR3 protein: CATNPTGEGNTIYF; CDR3 DNA: TGTGCCACCAACCCGACAGGGGAGGGAAACACCATATATTTT
V gene: TRBV25-1; clone size: NA; D gene: TRBD1; J gene: TRBJ1-1; CDR3 protein: CASSLGSYRGNTEAFF; CDR3 DNA: TGTGCCAGCAGTTTGGGGTCATACAGGGGGAACACTGAAGCTTTCTTT
V gene: TRBV2; clone size: NA; D gene: TRBD1; J gene: TRBJ1-5; CDR3 protein: CASSEDSLRGRGNQPQHF; CDR3 DNA: TGTGCCAGCAGTGAAGATTCCCTCAGGGGGCGCGGCAATCAGCCCCAGCATTTT
V gene: TRBV24-1; clone size: once; D gene: TRBD1; J gene: TRBJ2-6; CDR3 protein: CATSPGDRGHGGANVLTF; CDR3 DNA: TGTGCCACCAGTCCAGGGGACAGGGGGCACGGTGGGGCCAACGTCCTGACTTTC
V gene: TRBV5-1; clone size: few; D gene: NA; J gene: TRBJ2-5; CDR3 protein: CASSSLTDETQYF; CDR3 DNA: TGCGCCAGCAGCTCTCTTACAGATGAGACCCAGTACTTC
V gene: TRBV10-3; clone size: NA; D gene: NA; J gene: TRBJ2-7; CDR3 protein: CAIRRGPGHLLGEQYF; CDR3 DNA: TGTGCCATCCGCCGCGGCCCGGGACACCTCTTAGGAGAGCAGTACTTC
V gene: TRBV9; clone size: NA; D gene: NA; J gene: TRBJ1-1; CDR3 protein: CASQGRVNTEAFF; CDR3 DNA: TGTGCCAGCCAGGGTAGGGTGAACACTGAAGCTTTCTTT
V gene: TRBV7-2; clone size: NA; D gene: NA; J gene: TRBJ2-5; CDR3 protein: CASSLGRRLPGETQYF; CDR3 DNA: TGTGCCAGCAGCTTAGGAAGAAGACTGCCGGGAGAGACCCAGTACTTC
V gene: TRBV11-2; clone size: NA; D gene: NA; J gene: TRBJ1-2; CDR3 protein: CASSLDPLGGAYGYTF; CDR3 DNA: TGTGCCAGCAGCTTAGACCCCCTGGGGGGGGCCTATGGCTACACCTTC
V gene: TRBV28; clone size: NA; D gene: TRBD1; J gene: TRBJ2-7; CDR3 protein: CASSLQGAAYEQYF; CDR3 DNA: TGTGCCAGCAGTTTACAGGGGGCGGCCTACGAGCAGTACTTC